This TCR beta chain appears in the sequencing data of a study of T cells in Graves' hyperthyroidism and ophthalmopathy (dated by TCRdb to the late 2010s). Study-level background: Peripheral blood was collected at initial diagnosis, before any treatment. A discovery cohort of roughly 96 patients, approximately 45 with Graves' ophthalmopathy and under 60 with stable Graves' hyperthyroidism, was used to find distinguishing TCR V-J signatures. In addition, the study compared T-cell repertoires in thyroid tissue and in blood from a handful of Graves' hyperthyroidism patients. TCR Vbeta CDR3 sequencing of some 140 peripheral blood samples (more than 40 ophthalmopathy, 75 to 85 hyperthyroidism and about 17 progressor patients) is reported in the paper. The approximately 100 discovery patients were divided at random into training and test sets in a 7:3 ratio. Once sampling was done, hyperthyroidism patients were given methimazole at a starting dose of 30 mg daily, whereas ophthalmopathy patients were given high-dose intravenous methylprednisolone. Prospective prediction of ophthalmopathy was tested in an independent validation cohort consisting of 18 to 20 hyperthyroidism patients and approximately 16 patients who later progressed to ophthalmopathy. Points the paper makes about the study in general: Sample size was not statistically predetermined, and blinding of investigators to group allocation was not performed. In validation, the model predicted progression to ophthalmopathy a median of roughly 6.2 months before onset, with roughly 70% sensitivity and around 76% specificity. Most expanded thyroid clonotypes (frequency above 0.001) were also detected in blood, a finding suggesting that blood repertoires may reflect thyroid immune responses. A 13 V-J signature model separated ophthalmopathy from stable hyperthyroidism, with about 90% sensitivity and about 81% specificity in cross-validation and 80%/75% in testing.

TCR beta CDR3 regions were amplified from RNA transcripts. For the first round of RT-PCR on the TCR CDR3, the HTBI primer set was used together with the Qiagen OneStep RT-PCR kit. Libraries were constructed in a second round of multiplex PCR, after which size selection and purification were carried out. Libraries were sequenced paired-end with 100 bp reads on an Illumina HiSeq2000. Per the source publication's procedure: SOAPnuke was used to process the raw data, throwing out any read that contained adapters or uncalled bases, had a mean Phred below 15, or lacked an exact constant-primer or identifier match. High-quality paired reads were merged with COPE v1.2.5, and unique nucleotide sequences were defined as clonotypes. Clonotypes were aligned to IMGT TRBV, TRBD and TRBJ reference segments using MiTCR v1.1. The analysis was restricted to V-J combinations with a frequency above 0.0001, which together covered 99.2% of the repertoires. A TCS score was defined as the ratio between F50 (clonal expansion) and ExV (chaos), using BLOSUM62-based TCRdist between CDR3 peptides within each V-J. Welch's t-statistics and random forest reduced 450 to 600 V-J features to 10 to 15, which were used in a naive Bayes classifier (R e1071). TCRdb applied fastp at Q25 and MiXCR to the public reads, then kept only in-frame beta chains. Rows with one shared CDR3 protein collapse into an entry with the most common genes and DNA. The authors' filters were not applied to this entry. The sample records around 620,000 distinct CDR3 sequences, roughly 15% of which are singletons. Jointly, the top ten make up 3.8% of the sample.

This clonotype was recorded many times. It lacks a known antigen. Per-base qualities were not stored, and no clone one base away is much larger. Stable Graves' hyperthyroidism was defined as no progression to ophthalmopathy during 18 months of follow-up. Hyperthyroidism patients were newly diagnosed, with disease duration under 2 months, and aged 18 to 65 years. Any patient with an uncontrolled infection, another autoimmune disease, pregnancy or lactation was excluded. Diagnoses were based on clinical symptoms, serum thyroxine and TRAb, thyroid ultrasound and orbital computed tomography. PBMCs were separated from approximately 9.9 ml of fresh peripheral blood using Ficoll-Paque density gradient centrifugation. Trizol reagent was used to extract total RNA, and RNA quality was then checked on an Agilent 2100 Bioanalyzer. Sequenced: blood. This TCR derives from a woman between 25 and 40 years old with Graves' hyperthyroidism.

CDR3 loop: CASSPQVLTEAFF. The nucleotide sequence reads TGTGCCAGCAGCCCTCAAGTACTCACTGAAGCTTTCTTT. In this chain, TRBV12-3 or TRBV12-4 is recombined with TRBJ1-1; no D gene can be assigned with confidence. The trim is 6 bases for V and 4 bases for J, with a gap of 12 bases between the germline ends. Including cysteine and phenylalanine, the CDR3 has 13 amino acids. The read is trimmed to its CDR3 DNA, 39 bases read in frame from base 1.